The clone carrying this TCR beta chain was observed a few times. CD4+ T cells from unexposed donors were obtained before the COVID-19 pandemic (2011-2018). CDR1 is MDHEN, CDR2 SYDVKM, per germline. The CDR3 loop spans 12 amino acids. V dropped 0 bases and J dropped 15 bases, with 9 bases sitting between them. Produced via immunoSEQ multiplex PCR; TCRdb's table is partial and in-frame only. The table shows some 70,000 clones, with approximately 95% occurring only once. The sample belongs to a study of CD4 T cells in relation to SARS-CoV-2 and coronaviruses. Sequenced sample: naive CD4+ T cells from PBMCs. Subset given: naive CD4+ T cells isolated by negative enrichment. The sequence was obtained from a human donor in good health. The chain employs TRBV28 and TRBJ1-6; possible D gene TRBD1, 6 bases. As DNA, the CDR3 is TGTGCCAGCAGTTTATGGCAAGGGGGCCTCCACTTT. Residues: CASSLWQGGLHF.